This T cell receptor beta chain is drawn from a study of early T cells in non-severe SARS-CoV-2 infection. Study context: Bulk RNA isolated from unsorted whole blood underwent sequencing; chains were not paired.

The protocol attached unique molecular identifiers to individual cDNA molecules. TCRdb fed the 5' RACE reads into MiXCR, producing one record per CDR3 protein. The data contain some 50,000 distinct CDR3 sequences, 9.3% of them singletons. In this sample, this clonotype turned up a few times. Between the trimmed V and J ends, which lost 0 bases and 6 bases, there was a span of 18 bases. CDR1 and CDR2 from the germline V gene are PRHDT and FYEKMQ (reference sequence). The CDR3 has 16 residues. The V and J genes are TRBV13 and TRBJ2-7; TRBD1 might be the D (5 bases). The sequence was collected from an adult who was a healthcare worker with PCR-confirmed SARS-CoV-2 infection or an uninfected control (not recorded which). Specimen: whole blood. CDR3 sequence reads: CASSLGTAGLQAEQYF. Here the CDR3 DNA reads TGTGCCAGCAGCTTAGGGACGGCAGGGCTACAGGCCGAGCAGTACTTC. The full variable domain, in which reference TRBV13 and TRBJ2-7 provide the parts outside the CDR3, is AAGVIQSPRHLIKEKRETATLKCYPIPRHDTVYWYQQGPGQDPQFLISFYEKMQSDKGSIPDRFSAQQFSDYHSELNMSSLELGDSALYFCASSLGTAGLQAEQYFGPGTRLTVT.